A selection of T cell receptor beta chains follows, all from one sample in a study of CD8 T cells in ankylosing spondylitis. One entry per CDR3 protein, called by TCRdb with MiXCR from the 5' RACE reads. The sample shows 40,000 to 55,000 distinct CDR3 sequences, roughly 7.4% of them seen only once. Sequenced sample: blood, either unsorted or a sorted T cell fraction (not recorded which). The receptors here all came from a female donor with ankylosing spondylitis or in good health (not recorded which). CDR3s include the opening cysteine and the closing phenylalanine or tryptophan. A D gene is named only where the DNA matches it firmly. Expanded clones get a size class; other rows say once, few or many, or leave the size out.

V	D	J	size	CDR3	DNA
TRBV12-3/TRBV12-4	NA	TRBJ1-4	many	CASSLASGPNEKLFF	TGTGCCAGCAGTTTAGCTTCCGGGCCTAATGAAAAACTGTTTTTT
TRBV28	NA	TRBJ1-1	NA	CASSLDWENTEAFF	TGTGCCAGCAGTCTCGACTGGGAAAACACTGAAGCTTTCTTT
TRBV3-1	NA	TRBJ2-3	many	CASTPTTGAPDTQYF	TGTGCCAGCACACCAACCACCGGGGCCCCAGATACGCAGTATTTT
TRBV7-2	NA	TRBJ2-7	NA	CASSLNGQTEQYF	TGTGCCAGCAGCTTAAATGGGCAGACCGAGCAGTACTTC
TRBV12-3/TRBV12-4	NA	TRBJ1-5	many	CASSRDSRGQPQHF	TGTGCCAGCAGCCGGGATTCAAGGGGGCAGCCCCAGCATTTT
TRBV5-1	TRBD1	TRBJ1-1	many	CASSWSTGDTEAFF	TGCGCCAGCAGCTGGTCGACAGGGGACACTGAAGCTTTCTTT
TRBV10-3	NA	TRBJ1-1	many	CAISLNGAEAFF	TGTGCCATCAGTCTTAACGGCGCTGAAGCTTTCTTT
TRBV7-8	NA	TRBJ2-3	many	CASTPPDSSTDTQYF	TGTGCCAGCACCCCGCCGGACAGTAGCACAGATACGCAGTATTTT
TRBV20-1	NA	TRBJ1-3	many	CSASAGYLSGNTIYF	TGCAGTGCTAGTGCGGGGTATCTCTCTGGAAACACCATATATTTT
TRBV20-1	TRBD2	TRBJ2-7	many	CSAYGLAGDYEQYF	TGCAGTGCTTACGGACTAGCGGGGGACTACGAGCAGTACTTC
TRBV12-3/TRBV12-4	NA	TRBJ1-2	many	CASSLSAGGAPSNYGYTF	TGTGCCAGCAGTTTAAGCGCGGGTGGAGCACCTTCTAACTATGGCTACACCTTC
TRBV12-3/TRBV12-4	TRBD1	TRBJ1-2	many	CASSRQGGTLDYGYTF	TGTGCCAGCAGCCGACAGGGAGGCACGTTAGACTATGGCTACACCTTC
TRBV3-1	NA	TRBJ1-2	many	CASSHPGANYGYTF	TGTGCCAGCAGCCATCCGGGAGCTAACTATGGCTACACCTTC
TRBV4-1	NA	TRBJ2-7	NA	CASSQLGREYEQYF	TGCGCCAGCAGCCAACTGGGGCGAGAGTACGAGCAGTACTTC
TRBV7-3	TRBD1	TRBJ1-1	many	CASSLRWGQGDAFF	TGTGCCAGCAGCTTAAGATGGGGACAGGGCGATGCTTTCTTT
TRBV5-6	TRBD2	TRBJ2-2	many	CASSNSGGGVTGELFF	TGTGCCAGCAGCAATAGCGGCGGGGGTGTCACCGGGGAGCTGTTTTTT
TRBV2	NA	TRBJ2-5	many	CASRGEETQYF	TGTGCCAGCAGAGGGGAAGAGACCCAGTACTTC
TRBV3-1	NA	TRBJ2-5	many	CASSQFGGGETQYF	TGTGCCAGCAGCCAATTCGGGGGCGGAGAGACCCAGTACTTC
TRBV11-2	NA	TRBJ1-1	many	CASSPYPGINGLNTEAFF	TGTGCCAGCAGCCCCTACCCGGGGATTAACGGATTGAACACTGAAGCTTTCTTT
TRBV12-3/TRBV12-4	TRBD1	TRBJ1-1	many	CASSFVPWDRGDTEAFF	TGTGCCAGCAGTTTTGTCCCTTGGGACAGGGGAGACACTGAAGCTTTCTTT
TRBV20-1	NA	TRBJ1-2	many	CSARARLRSDGYTF	TGCAGTGCTAGGGCCCGTTTACGGTCGGATGGCTACACCTTC
TRBV19	NA	TRBJ1-5	NA	CASSIVTGMQPQHF	TGTGCCAGTAGTATAGTAACAGGGATGCAGCCCCAGCATTTT
TRBV18	TRBD1	TRBJ1-5	many	CASSVTGGYNQPQHF	TGTGCCAGCTCAGTAACAGGGGGCTACAATCAGCCCCAGCATTTT
TRBV12-3/TRBV12-4	TRBD2	TRBJ2-5	many	CASSFPGRVYGTQYF	TGTGCCAGCAGTTTCCCCGGGAGGGTCTACGGGACCCAGTACTTC
TRBV5-5	TRBD1	TRBJ1-6	many	CASSSPVWDRGNSPLHF	TGTGCCAGCAGCTCGCCCGTTTGGGACAGGGGGAATTCACCCCTCCACTTT
TRBV12-3/TRBV12-4	TRBD1	TRBJ1-5	many	CASSFGTDSNQPQHF	TGTGCCAGCAGTTTCGGGACAGATAGCAATCAGCCCCAGCATTTT
TRBV12-3/TRBV12-4	NA	TRBJ2-5	many	CASKSQAAETQYF	TGTGCCAGCAAATCACAGGCGGCCGAGACCCAGTACTTC
TRBV11-3	TRBD2	TRBJ2-3	few	CASSSGLTDTQYF	TGTGCCAGCAGCTCGGGACTAACAGATACGCAGTATTTT
TRBV12-3/TRBV12-4	NA	TRBJ1-1	many	CASTILGTEAFF	TGTGCCAGCACTATTCTGGGAACTGAAGCTTTCTTT
TRBV5-1	NA	TRBJ1-2	many	CASSLAPGGNYGYTF	TGCGCCAGCAGCTTGGCCCCAGGAGGGAACTATGGCTACACCTTC
TRBV12-3/TRBV12-4	NA	TRBJ1-2	NA	CASSAENYGYTF	TGTGCCAGCAGTGCGGAGAACTATGGCTACACCTTC
TRBV6-1	TRBD1	TRBJ2-1	many	CASTPDRFSYNEQFF	TGTGCCAGCACCCCGGACAGGTTCTCCTACAATGAGCAGTTCTTC
TRBV6-5	NA	TRBJ2-3	few	CASRRMGDTDTQYF	TGTGCCAGCAGGCGAATGGGGGACACAGATACGCAGTATTTT
TRBV9	NA	TRBJ1-2	many	CASSLGNGGHYGYTF	TGTGCCAGCAGCCTGGGAAACGGGGGGCACTATGGCTACACCTTC
TRBV4-1	NA	TRBJ1-1	many	CASSQLGLNTEAFF	TGCGCCAGCAGCCAACTAGGGCTGAACACTGAAGCTTTCTTT
TRBV9	NA	TRBJ1-5	many	CASSVGSSNQPQHF	TGTGCCAGCAGCGTAGGGTCGTCCAATCAGCCCCAGCATTTT
TRBV12-3/TRBV12-4	NA	TRBJ1-6	NA	CASNLQRASPLHF	TGTGCCAGCAACTTACAGCGAGCTTCACCCCTCCACTTT
TRBV7-6	TRBD2	TRBJ2-3	many	CASSSYTSGGFTDTQYF	TGTGCCAGCAGCTCCTATACTAGCGGGGGTTTCACAGATACGCAGTATTTT
TRBV29-1	NA	TRBJ2-2	many	CSVTGKEVAGELFF	TGCAGCGTTACCGGGAAGGAGGTTGCCGGGGAGCTGTTTTTT
TRBV5-1	NA	TRBJ1-2	many	CASIPSPGDYGYTF	TGCGCCAGCATTCCCAGCCCAGGAGACTATGGCTACACCTTC
TRBV24-1	NA	TRBJ2-7	many	CATSGGPLSSYEQYF	TGTGCCACCAGTGGAGGGCCGCTCAGCTCCTACGAGCAGTACTTC
TRBV20-1	NA	TRBJ1-6	many	CSASYSHNSPLHF	TGCAGTGCTAGTTACAGTCATAATTCACCCCTCCACTTT
TRBV20-1	NA	TRBJ2-1	many	CSGSSEHEQFF	TGCAGTGGGTCTAGCGAGCATGAGCAGTTCTTC
TRBV19	TRBD2	TRBJ2-7	many	CASSIYSGVYEQYF	TGTGCCAGTAGTATATATAGCGGGGTCTACGAGCAGTACTTC
TRBV7-9	NA	TRBJ1-1	NA	CASSLGTRLADTEAFF	TGTGCCAGCAGCTTAGGGACTCGACTGGCGGACACTGAAGCTTTCTTT
TRBV5-1	NA	TRBJ2-2	many	CASSPEVLNTGELFF	TGCGCCAGCAGCCCGGAGGTACTAAACACCGGGGAGCTGTTTTTT
TRBV7-8	NA	TRBJ1-4	many	CASSLAGGDGEKLFF	TGTGCCAGCAGCTTAGCGGGCGGTGACGGTGAAAAACTGTTTTTT
TRBV11-2	NA	TRBJ2-4	many	CASSLRDRGGIGQMNIQYF	TGTGCCAGCAGCTTAAGGGATCGCGGAGGTATCGGCCAAATGAACATTCAGTACTTC
TRBV28	TRBD1	TRBJ2-4	many	CASSLRTGLAKNIQYF	TGTGCCAGCAGTTTAAGGACAGGGCTAGCCAAAAACATTCAGTACTTC
TRBV14	TRBD1	TRBJ2-3	NA	CASSQDIRGRGEYF	TGTGCCAGCAGCCAAGATATCAGGGGGCGCGGAGAGTATTTT
TRBV28	TRBD1	TRBJ1-5	many	CASNPTGEQPQHF	TGTGCCAGCAACCCGACAGGGGAACAGCCCCAGCATTTT
TRBV20-1	NA	TRBJ2-1	many	CSARVLRVGRSSYNEQFF	TGCAGTGCTAGGGTGCTTAGGGTCGGACGGAGCTCCTACAATGAGCAGTTCTTC
TRBV20-1	NA	TRBJ2-5	NA	CSARPSGPGTQYF	TGCAGTGCCAGACCCTCAGGGCCGGGGACCCAGTACTTC
TRBV7-2	NA	TRBJ2-3	NA	CASSLWGQSTDTQYF	TGTGCCAGCAGCTTATGGGGGCAATCCACAGATACGCAGTATTTT
TRBV6-5	TRBD2	TRBJ2-3	many	CASTPLAGGTDTQYF	TGTGCCAGCACCCCACTGGCGGGGGGCACAGATACGCAGTATTTT
TRBV4-1	TRBD1	TRBJ2-2	many	CASGRTGGNTGELFF	TGCGCCAGCGGCCGCACAGGGGGAAACACCGGGGAGCTGTTTTTT
TRBV5-1	TRBD1	TRBJ1-2	medium-sized	CASSLGQGAGDYGYTF	TGCGCCAGCAGCTTGGGGCAGGGGGCCGGTGACTATGGCTACACCTTC
TRBV12-3/TRBV12-4	TRBD1	TRBJ1-6	many	CASSLNPGTGHAPRSSPLHF	TGTGCCAGCAGTCTAAATCCCGGGACAGGGCACGCTCCTCGGAGTTCACCCCTCCACTTT
TRBV20-1	NA	TRBJ2-5	many	CSARAPAWETQYF	TGCAGTGCTAGGGCCCCGGCGTGGGAGACCCAGTACTTC
TRBV5-1	NA	TRBJ1-1	many	CASSLAITGTEAFF	TGCGCCAGCAGCTTGGCCATAACGGGGACTGAAGCTTTCTTT